These T cell receptor beta chains were read from a single sample in a study of T cell responses to AZD1222 COVID-19 vaccine. Here immunoSEQ multiplex PCR was the method, and the copy in TCRdb shows in-frame clones only, minus some. Of 75,000 to 95,000 clones in the sample, around nine tenths were seen once. The sequences come from peripheral blood, collected on day 0 of MenACWY control vaccination. These receptors were taken from an adult in good health. Both conserved end residues are part of each CDR3. A D gene is named only where the DNA matches it firmly. Clone size, where shown, is once, few, many, or a class for clones that have expanded.

d_call: NA
v_call: TRBV7-2
cdr3_length: 14
j_call: TRBJ2-3
clone_size: NA
cdr3_nt: TGTGCCAGCAGCTTTGGTTGGGGGAAAGATACGCAGTATTTT
cdr3_aa: CASSFGWGKDTQYF

d_call: NA
v_call: TRBV7-9
cdr3_length: 14
j_call: TRBJ1-1
clone_size: once
cdr3_nt: TGTGCCAGCAGCTTAGAGGGGGGGCACAGTGAAGCTTTCTTT
cdr3_aa: CASSLEGGHSEAFF

d_call: NA
v_call: TRBV28
cdr3_length: 14
j_call: TRBJ1-1
clone_size: NA
cdr3_nt: TGTGCCAGCATCCGTCTGCGGGGGTACACTGAAGCTTTCTTT
cdr3_aa: CASIRLRGYTEAFF

d_call: TRBD1
v_call: TRBV18
cdr3_length: 14
j_call: TRBJ2-7
clone_size: NA
cdr3_nt: TGTGCCAGCTCACCTCAACAGGGGGCCTACGAGCAGTACTTC
cdr3_aa: CASSPQQGAYEQYF

d_call: NA
v_call: TRBV27
cdr3_length: 15
j_call: TRBJ1-5
clone_size: NA
cdr3_nt: TGTGCCAGCAGTTCGGCAGGGTATAGCAATCAGCCCCAGCATTTT
cdr3_aa: CASSSAGYSNQPQHF

d_call: NA
v_call: TRBV9
cdr3_length: 16
j_call: TRBJ2-3
clone_size: NA
cdr3_nt: TGTGCCAGCAGCGTCGCTCCACTCGTTAGCACAGATACGCAGTATTTT
cdr3_aa: CASSVAPLVSTDTQYF

d_call: NA
v_call: TRBV7-2
cdr3_length: 16
j_call: TRBJ1-2
clone_size: NA
cdr3_nt: TGTGCCAGCAGCCTACCCCGACAGGTAGGAGCGAGGGGCTACACCTTC
cdr3_aa: CASSLPRQVGARGYTF

d_call: NA
v_call: TRBV5-5
cdr3_length: 13
j_call: TRBJ1-2
clone_size: NA
cdr3_nt: TGTGCCAGCAACCTTGGGGGGGGTGAAGGCTACACCTTC
cdr3_aa: CASNLGGGEGYTF

d_call: TRBD2
v_call: TRBV7-8
cdr3_length: 18
j_call: TRBJ2-7
clone_size: NA
cdr3_nt: TGTGCCAGCAGCCCGCCAGCGGGGGTAAAAGCCCTCTACTACGAGCAGTACTTC
cdr3_aa: CASSPPAGVKALYYEQYF

d_call: NA
v_call: TRBV19
cdr3_length: 15
j_call: TRBJ1-2
clone_size: NA
cdr3_nt: TGTGCCAGTAGTATCGGCGGGGGGCAAAACTATGGCTACACCTTC
cdr3_aa: CASSIGGGQNYGYTF

d_call: NA
v_call: TRBV5-4
cdr3_length: 13
j_call: TRBJ2-7
clone_size: NA
cdr3_nt: TGTGCCAGCAGCCTCCGACCGCTCTACGAGCAGTACTTC
cdr3_aa: CASSLRPLYEQYF

d_call: NA
v_call: TRBV5-1
cdr3_length: 18
j_call: TRBJ2-3
clone_size: NA
cdr3_nt: TGCGCCAGCAGCTTGGCCCGACAGCTCAACACTCCCACAGATACGCAGTATTTT
cdr3_aa: CASSLARQLNTPTDTQYF

d_call: NA
v_call: TRBV30
cdr3_length: 15
j_call: TRBJ1-5
clone_size: NA
cdr3_nt: TGTGCCTGGAGTGTACAAGGGACCTTCAATCAGCCCCAGCATTTT
cdr3_aa: CAWSVQGTFNQPQHF

d_call: TRBD1
v_call: TRBV4-1
cdr3_length: 14
j_call: TRBJ1-4
clone_size: once
cdr3_nt: TGCGCCAGCAGCCGGACAGGGGGTAATGAAAAACTGTTTTTT
cdr3_aa: CASSRTGGNEKLFF

d_call: NA
v_call: TRBV12-5
cdr3_length: 16
j_call: TRBJ1-1
clone_size: NA
cdr3_nt: TGTGCTAGTGCCCCCCCCACAGGGAGTGGATCGAATGAAGCTTTCTTT
cdr3_aa: CASAPPTGSGSNEAFF

d_call: NA
v_call: TRBV10-1
cdr3_length: 13
j_call: TRBJ1-1
clone_size: once
cdr3_nt: TGCGCCAGCAGTGAGTCAGGGGACACTGAAGCTTTCTTT
cdr3_aa: CASSESGDTEAFF

d_call: TRBD2
v_call: TRBV5-4
cdr3_length: 18
j_call: TRBJ2-5
clone_size: NA
cdr3_nt: TGTGCCAGCAGCTTGGCGGGACTAGCGACCAGAAGGGCGGAGACCCAGTACTTC
cdr3_aa: CASSLAGLATRRAETQYF

d_call: NA
v_call: TRBV6-5
cdr3_length: 16
j_call: TRBJ2-1
clone_size: NA
cdr3_nt: TGTGCCAGCAGTTACTCGACCAGCGCTACCTACAATGAGCAGTTCTTC
cdr3_aa: CASSYSTSATYNEQFF

d_call: TRBD1
v_call: TRBV6-5
cdr3_length: 15
j_call: TRBJ2-1
clone_size: NA
cdr3_nt: TGTGCCAGCAGCGCGACAGGGAATGGATACAATGAGCAGTTCTTC
cdr3_aa: CASSATGNGYNEQFF

d_call: TRBD1
v_call: TRBV5-1
cdr3_length: 15
j_call: TRBJ1-1
clone_size: NA
cdr3_nt: TGCGCCAGCAGCTTGAGAGGACAGGGGCTGACTGAAGCTTTCTTT
cdr3_aa: CASSLRGQGLTEAFF

d_call: NA
v_call: TRBV5-1
cdr3_length: 17
j_call: TRBJ2-6
clone_size: NA
cdr3_nt: TGCGCCAGCAGCTTGGGTTACAGCAGCTCTGGGGCCAACGTCCTGACTTTC
cdr3_aa: CASSLGYSSSGANVLTF

d_call: NA
v_call: TRBV5-1
cdr3_length: 14
j_call: TRBJ1-5
clone_size: NA
cdr3_nt: TGCGCCAGCAGCTTGGACGGCAGAGATCAGCCCCAGCATTTT
cdr3_aa: CASSLDGRDQPQHF

d_call: NA
v_call: TRBV7-9
cdr3_length: 13
j_call: TRBJ2-2
clone_size: once
cdr3_nt: TGTGCCAGCAGCCCGACCCCGCCCGGGGAGCTGTTTTTT
cdr3_aa: CASSPTPPGELFF

d_call: TRBD1
v_call: TRBV19
cdr3_length: 14
j_call: TRBJ1-6
clone_size: NA
cdr3_nt: TGTGCCAGTAGTAAGGACAGGGTCAATTCACCCCTCCACTTT
cdr3_aa: CASSKDRVNSPLHF

d_call: NA
v_call: TRBV3-1/TRBV3-2
cdr3_length: 14
j_call: TRBJ1-1
clone_size: NA
cdr3_nt: TGTGCCAGCAGCCAAGACAAGGTGAACACTGAAGCTTTCTTT
cdr3_aa: CASSQDKVNTEAFF

d_call: NA
v_call: TRBV19
cdr3_length: 14
j_call: TRBJ1-5
clone_size: NA
cdr3_nt: TGTGCCAGTAGTATCCGGACGGGAGGTCAGCCCCAGCATTTT
cdr3_aa: CASSIRTGGQPQHF

d_call: NA
v_call: TRBV5-1
cdr3_length: 16
j_call: TRBJ2-3
clone_size: NA
cdr3_nt: TGCGCCAGCAGCTTGGGCGGCCGCTCTAGCACAGATACGCAGTATTTT
cdr3_aa: CASSLGGRSSTDTQYF

d_call: NA
v_call: TRBV27
cdr3_length: 14
j_call: TRBJ1-2
clone_size: few
cdr3_nt: TGTGCCAGCAGTTTCCAGGGAAGTAACTATGGCTACACCTTC
cdr3_aa: CASSFQGSNYGYTF

d_call: TRBD2
v_call: TRBV15
cdr3_length: 15
j_call: TRBJ2-3
clone_size: NA
cdr3_nt: TGTGCCACCAGCAGAGTGAGCGGGGGTACAGATACGCAGTATTTT
cdr3_aa: CATSRVSGGTDTQYF

d_call: NA
v_call: TRBV12-5
cdr3_length: 16
j_call: TRBJ2-1
clone_size: NA
cdr3_nt: TGTGCTAGTGGTTTGGACCCCCCTCGCTCCTACAATGAGCAGTTCTTC
cdr3_aa: CASGLDPPRSYNEQFF

d_call: NA
v_call: TRBV28
cdr3_length: 13
j_call: TRBJ1-6
clone_size: NA
cdr3_nt: TGTGCCAGCAGTGGATTACAGGGTTTACCCCTCCACTTT
cdr3_aa: CASSGLQGLPLHF

d_call: NA
v_call: TRBV24-1
cdr3_length: 15
j_call: TRBJ1-2
clone_size: NA
cdr3_nt: TGTGCCACCAGTGATCGGGCAGGGGCTAACTATGGCTACACCTTC
cdr3_aa: CATSDRAGANYGYTF

d_call: NA
v_call: TRBV19
cdr3_length: 13
j_call: TRBJ2-3
clone_size: NA
cdr3_nt: TGTGCCAGTAGTATAGGAAGCGCCGATACGCAGTATTTT
cdr3_aa: CASSIGSADTQYF

d_call: TRBD2
v_call: TRBV11-2
cdr3_length: 16
j_call: TRBJ2-5
clone_size: NA
cdr3_nt: TGTGCCAGCAGCTTAGCGGTCCTAGCGGGATCAGAGACCCAGTACTTC
cdr3_aa: CASSLAVLAGSETQYF

d_call: NA
v_call: TRBV11-2
cdr3_length: 14
j_call: TRBJ2-5
clone_size: NA
cdr3_nt: TGTGCCAGCAGCTTCTATGGTGGGGGAGAGACCCAGTACTTC
cdr3_aa: CASSFYGGGETQYF

d_call: TRBD1
v_call: TRBV14
cdr3_length: 12
j_call: TRBJ1-2
clone_size: once
cdr3_nt: TGTGCCAGCAGCCGGGACAGCTATGGCTACACCTTC
cdr3_aa: CASSRDSYGYTF

d_call: NA
v_call: TRBV5-1
cdr3_length: 14
j_call: TRBJ1-3
clone_size: NA
cdr3_nt: TGCGCCAGCAGCTTGGCCGGTGACCGAAACACCATATATTTT
cdr3_aa: CASSLAGDRNTIYF

d_call: NA
v_call: TRBV28
cdr3_length: 15
j_call: TRBJ1-5
clone_size: NA
cdr3_nt: TGTGCCAGCAGTTTCGAGGCAGGAAATAATCAGCCCCAGCATTTT
cdr3_aa: CASSFEAGNNQPQHF

d_call: NA
v_call: TRBV21-1
cdr3_length: 17
j_call: TRBJ1-5
clone_size: NA
cdr3_nt: TGTGCCAGCAGCAAAAACGAAATTGAGGGAAACAATCAGCCCCAGCATTTT
cdr3_aa: CASSKNEIEGNNQPQHF

d_call: NA
v_call: TRBV11-3
cdr3_length: 13
j_call: TRBJ2-7
clone_size: NA
cdr3_nt: TGTGCCAGCAGGACTCGTTCGTCCTACGAGCAGTACTTC
cdr3_aa: CASRTRSSYEQYF

d_call: NA
v_call: TRBV13
cdr3_length: 14
j_call: TRBJ2-3
clone_size: NA
cdr3_nt: TGTGCCAGCAGCTTAGGCGCCTCCACAGATACGCAGTATTTT
cdr3_aa: CASSLGASTDTQYF

d_call: TRBD1
v_call: TRBV27
cdr3_length: 17
j_call: TRBJ1-3
clone_size: NA
cdr3_nt: TGTGCCAGCAGTCCCGGGACAGGGGGCGCCTTTGGAAACACCATATATTTT
cdr3_aa: CASSPGTGGAFGNTIYF

d_call: NA
v_call: TRBV28
cdr3_length: 12
j_call: TRBJ1-3
clone_size: NA
cdr3_nt: TGTGCCAGCCGGGGGAATGGAAACACCATATATTTT
cdr3_aa: CASRGNGNTIYF

d_call: TRBD1
v_call: TRBV9
cdr3_length: 14
j_call: TRBJ2-5
clone_size: NA
cdr3_nt: TGTGCCAGCAGCGTAAGGACAGGGGGAGAGACCCAGTACTTC
cdr3_aa: CASSVRTGGETQYF

d_call: NA
v_call: TRBV19
cdr3_length: 16
j_call: TRBJ2-2
clone_size: NA
cdr3_nt: TGTGCCAGTAGTATTACCTTGCTAGCGTACACCGGGGAGCTGTTTTTT
cdr3_aa: CASSITLLAYTGELFF